A selection of T cell receptor beta chains follows, all from one sample in a study of glioma-infiltrating T cells after dendritic cell vaccination. Here immunoSEQ multiplex PCR was the method, and the copy in TCRdb shows in-frame clones only, minus some. Here the sample spans fewer than 100,000 clones, under 90% being singletons. The sample in question was blood, obtained before dendritic cell vaccination. These receptors were taken from a human donor with glioblastoma. Both conserved end residues are part of each CDR3. The D gene is left open where the match is weak. The listing skips clone size in some rows; elsewhere it reads once, few, many or a size class.

abundance	d_gene	v_gene	j_gene	CDR3nt	CDR3aa
-	TRBD1	TRBV15	TRBJ1-2	TGTGCCACCAGCAGCGGACAGGGGGTTACCTATGGCTACACCTTC	CATSSGQGVTYGYTF
-	TRBD2	TRBV19	TRBJ2-1	TGTGCCAGTAGTATAGATCGGGGGGAATACAATGAGCAGTTCTTC	CASSIDRGEYNEQFF
-	TRBD2	TRBV25-1	TRBJ2-7	TGTGCCAGCAGCGTTAGCGGGAACCCATCCTACGAGCAGTACTTC	CASSVSGNPSYEQYF
-	-	TRBV7-8	TRBJ2-3	TGTGCCAGCAGCTTAGTCCCGTTGAGCGGCACAGATACGCAGTATTTT	CASSLVPLSGTDTQYF
-	TRBD1	TRBV27	TRBJ1-1	TGTGCCAGCAGTCCCCCCGACAGGGACACTGAAGCTTTCTTT	CASSPPDRDTEAFF
-	-	TRBV2	TRBJ1-1	TGTGCCAGCAGTGAACAGGGGATCGCTGAAGCTTTCTTT	CASSEQGIAEAFF
once	TRBD1	TRBV5-1	TRBJ2-7	TGCGCCAGCACCCGGACAGGGGGCGGCTACGAGCAGTACTTC	CASTRTGGGYEQYF
-	-	TRBV7-9	TRBJ2-7	TGTGCCAGCAGCTTAAGCGGCTCCTACGAGCAGTACTTC	CASSLSGSYEQYF
few	-	TRBV9	TRBJ1-6	TGTGCCAGCAGCTTTCGACGGGACACTGATAATTCACCCCTCCACTTT	CASSFRRDTDNSPLHF
-	-	TRBV27	TRBJ1-5	TGTGCCAGCAGGCCGGACACGTATAGCAATCAGCCCCAGCATTTT	CASRPDTYSNQPQHF
-	TRBD1	TRBV5-1	TRBJ1-5	TGCGCCAGCAGCAAAGACCGGGACAGGGTTCGTTCCAATCAGCCCCAGCATTTT	CASSKDRDRVRSNQPQHF
-	-	TRBV6-5	TRBJ1-4	TGTGCCAGCAGTCGGACAGCAACTAATGAAAAACTGTTTTTT	CASSRTATNEKLFF
-	-	TRBV4-2	TRBJ1-5	TGTGCCAGCAGCGAAGGGTTGGGCCGCGATCAGCCCCAGCATTTT	CASSEGLGRDQPQHF
-	TRBD2	TRBV9	TRBJ2-1	TGTGCCAGCAGCGTAGAGGGCGGGGGTTACAATGAGCAGTTCTTC	CASSVEGGGYNEQFF
-	-	TRBV28	TRBJ1-6	TGTGCCAGCAGCCGCACAGGGCGCTCCTATAATTCACCCCTCCACTTT	CASSRTGRSYNSPLHF
-	-	TRBV5-6	TRBJ2-1	TGTGCCAGCTACGAAGGAGGGCCCTACAATGAGCAGTTCTTC	CASYEGGPYNEQFF
-	-	TRBV27	TRBJ1-5	TGTGCCAGCAGTTTATCGGGCAGCGGCCAGCCCCAGCATTTT	CASSLSGSGQPQHF
-	-	TRBV15	TRBJ1-3	TGTGCCACCAGCAGATCGTCCGGGACACCCAGCTCTGGAAACACCATATATTTT	CATSRSSGTPSSGNTIYF
-	-	TRBV2	TRBJ2-5	TGTGCCAGCAGGGTTACAGGTGTATGGGAGACCCAGTACTTC	CASRVTGVWETQYF
-	TRBD1	TRBV2	TRBJ2-7	TGTGCCAGCTCTCGGAACAGGGGTATGTGGGAGCAGTACTTC	CASSRNRGMWEQYF
few	-	TRBV5-1	TRBJ2-1	TGCGCCAGCAGGTTGGGTCGGAAGTCGGAGATGAACTACAATGAGCAGTTCTTC	CASRLGRKSEMNYNEQFF
-	TRBD1	TRBV2	TRBJ1-5	TGTGCCAGCAGTTTGACAGGGGTGTCCAATCAGCCCCAGCATTTT	CASSLTGVSNQPQHF
-	-	TRBV28	TRBJ2-7	TGTGCCAGCAGTTGGCGGGGACGCCCCTACGAGCAGTACTTC	CASSWRGRPYEQYF
-	TRBD1	TRBV5-4	TRBJ2-6	TGTGCCAGCAGCTTGATTGGACAGGGGTCCTCTGGGGCCAACGTCCTGACTTTC	CASSLIGQGSSGANVLTF
-	-	TRBV29-1	TRBJ1-2	TGCAGCGTTGCCTCAGCAGGAACTAACTATGGCTACACCTTC	CSVASAGTNYGYTF
-	TRBD2	TRBV13	TRBJ2-3	TGTGCCAGCAGCTTTCGCGGGGGGGTAGATACGCAGTATTTT	CASSFRGGVDTQYF
-	-	TRBV21-1	TRBJ1-3	TGTGCCAGCAGCCGTACAGGGGGAGGGGACACCATATATTTT	CASSRTGGGDTIYF
-	TRBD1	TRBV7-9	TRBJ1-2	TGTGCCAGCAGCTTACCACAGGGGGCTTCTAACTATGGCTACACCTTC	CASSLPQGASNYGYTF